This T cell receptor (beta chain) was obtained from a study of long-term antiretroviral therapy in people with HIV. There were roughly 0.9-11 million cryopreserved PBMC in the samples before DNA extraction. This clone was seen just once. Germline V gene data show CDR1 as SGDLS and CDR2 as YYNGEE. V lost 3 bases, J lost 3 bases, and 6 bases lay in between. This CDR3 has 12 amino acids. A v3.0 immunoSEQ assay was performed at survey level. Some clones are missing from TCRdb's copy, which holds only in-frame ones; the method was immunoSEQ multiplex PCR. The sample has approximately 36,000 clones; over 70% are singletons.

The V gene is TRBV9, the J gene TRBJ1-1, with unresolved D. The clonotype comes from a man aged 18 to 30 with HIV. The material sequenced was unsorted PBMCs, taken 0.6 years after starting antiretroviral therapy. The chain's CDR3 is CASSGGDTEAFF. The CDR3 nucleotides read TGTGCCAGCAGCGGCGGGGACACTGAAGCTTTCTTT.